The clone carrying this T cell receptor beta chain was seen only a few times. Here immunoSEQ multiplex PCR was the method, and the copy in TCRdb shows in-frame clones only, minus some. The data hold approximately 210,000 clones, with 82% observed a single time. This specimen comes from a study of blood T cell repertoires in COVID-19. The germline gives CDR1 LGHDT, CDR2 YNNKEL (reference sequence). The CDR3 is 17 residues long. The junction had 4 bases not matched to a gene; V was cut back by 6 bases and J by 0 bases. The chain recombines TRBV3-1 (or the pseudogene TRBV3-2) with TRBJ2-6; 11 bases align to TRBD1. The source is a woman aged 40 to 49 with acute or convalescent COVID-19. The specimen sequenced was peripheral blood. The CDR3 nucleotides read TGTGCCAGCAGTTCCGGGACAGGGGGCTCTGGGGCCAACGTCCTGACTTTC. It codes for CASSSGTGGSGANVLTF.